A single sample gave rise to the 17 T cell receptor beta chains below, sequenced in a study of T cell responses to AZD1222 COVID-19 vaccine. The data were produced by immunoSEQ multiplex PCR, yet TCRdb's version contains in-frame clones alone and is incomplete. Of 150,000 to 200,000 clones detected, roughly 92% appear once; the ten largest clones hold less than 11%. The specimen was peripheral blood, collected on day 0 of AZD1222 vaccination. The receptor source for this set is an adult in good health.

CDR3 protein: CASSYSGDNYGYTF. The CDR3 DNA reads TGTGCCAGCAGTTACTCAGGGGATAACTATGGCTACACCTTC. This chain uses TRBV6-2 or TRBV6-3 with TRBJ1-2; tentatively, D is TRBD1 (5 bases). This CDR3 contains 14 residues. The germline V gene encodes CDR1 MNHEY and CDR2 SVGEGT. Trimming removed 0 bases at V and 1 base at J, with 6 bases between.

As DNA, the CDR3 is TGTGCCAGCAGCCGGGACCGCGGGACAGGGGGGGAAGCTTTCTTT. This sequence encodes CASSRDRGTGGEAFF. The J gene is TRBJ1-1, the V gene TRBV2; 11 nucleotides line up with TRBD1. The length of the CDR3 is 15 residues. V lost 6 bases to trimming and J lost 8 bases; unmatched junction nucleotides: 11. Germline lookup yields CDR1 SNHLY and CDR2 FYNNEI.

The rearrangement joins TRBV7-8 to TRBJ2-7, with 8 positions matching TRBD2. Per germline, CDR1 SGHVS and CDR2 FQNEAQ. This CDR3 spans 14 amino acids. After removal of 6 bases from V and 5 bases from J, the junction contained 9 bases not matched to a gene. This CDR3 reads CASSNIAGLHEQYF. As DNA, the CDR3 is TGTGCCAGCAGTAACATAGCGGGATTACACGAGCAGTACTTC.

This chain uses TRBV29-1 with TRBJ1-1, with D possibly being TRBD1 (5 bases). V was trimmed by 6 bases and J by 4 bases, leaving 21 bases between them. CDR1 is SQVTM and CDR2 is ANQGSEA in the germline V gene. The CDR3 contains 15 residues. The CDR3 loop is CSVNLGASGGTEAFF. In DNA form, the CDR3 reads TGCAGCGTGAACCTTGGGGCTTCCGGGGGCACTGAAGCTTTCTTT.

This chain joins TRBV28 and TRBJ2-1, with 7 bases identical to TRBD1. The CDR3 extends over 13 amino acids. The germline CDR1 and CDR2 sequences are MDHEN and SYDVKM. Trimming cost V 8 bases and J 5 bases; bases outside gene matches: 6. This CDR3 reads CASYGTADNEQFF. The CDR3 DNA sequence: TGTGCCAGCTACGGGACAGCAGACAATGAGCAGTTCTTC.

CDR3 bases: TGTGCCAGTAGTGTGGGGACAGCCAACTATGGCTACACCTTC. Translation gives CASSVGTANYGYTF. The chain carries TRBV19 and TRBJ1-2; 7 positions agree with TRBD1. V shed 5 bases and J 2 bases; nucleotides not matched to a gene: 5. Germline V lookup: CDR1 LNHDA, CDR2 SQIVND (reference sequence). This CDR3 spans 14 amino acids.

V usage is TRBV11-2 and J usage is TRBJ2-5; D is undetermined. CDR1 SGHAT and CDR2 FQNNGV come from the germline V gene. Deletions cut 4 bases from V and 4 bases from J, with 4 bases between. CDR3 length equals 11 residues. CDR3 loop: CASSYLETQYF. The CDR3 DNA sequence: TGTGCCAGCAGCTACCTAGAGACCCAGTACTTC.

The chain is built from TRBV6-5 and TRBJ2-7; 8 bases match TRBD2. The J segment lost 0 bases and the V segment lost 6 bases, leaving 7 bases of the junction unmatched. Germline-derived CDR1 and CDR2 are MNHEY and SVGAGI. This CDR3 spans 15 amino acids. CDR3 sequence: CASRATGGLSYEQYF. The CDR3 coding sequence is TGTGCCAGCAGAGCTACGGGAGGGCTCTCCTACGAGCAGTACTTC.

The rearrangement joins TRBV27 to TRBJ2-7, with unresolved D. Germline CDR1 MNHEY, CDR2 SMNVEV (reference sequence). This CDR3 has 12 amino acids. Trimming removed 6 bases from V and 0 bases from J, with 6 bases in between. CDR3 bases: TGTGCCAGCAGCCCGAGCTCCTACGAGCAGTACGTC. It codes for CASSPSSYEQYV.

The chain employs TRBV30 and TRBJ1-1; 7 bases fit TRBD1. V gave up 3 bases and J gave up 6 bases; unmatched junction bases: 10. This CDR3 is built from 14 residues. Germline CDR1 GTSNPN, CDR2 SVGIG (reference sequence). CDR3 in DNA: TGTGCCTGGAGGGTTTCAGGGGGAGTACCTGAAGCTTTCTTT. It translates to CAWRVSGGVPEAFF.

The rearrangement uses TRBV4-2 and TRBJ1-2; TRBD1 is a possible D gene (6 bases). The germline V gene has CDR1 LGHNA and CDR2 YNFKEQ. This CDR3 has 15 residues. V dropped 0 bases and J dropped 8 bases, with 16 bases sitting between them. CDR3 DNA: TGTGCCAGCAGCCAAGAAGCACAGGGAGTAGAGGGCTACACCTTC. It encodes CASSQEAQGVEGYTF.

Comment on this clone: The junction does not match germline at one end; this may be a read error. This rearrangement joins TRBV19 to TRBJ1-1; unclear D gene. This CDR3 comprises 13 residues. Per the germline V gene, CDR1 is LNHDA and CDR2 is SQIVND (reference sequence). Here the CDR3 DNA reads TGTGCCGGTAGCACCACCAAGAACACTGAAGCTTTCTTT. Protein: CAGSTTKNTEAFF.

The chain couples TRBV7-2 to TRBJ1-1, with TRBD1 matching 8 bases. CDR3 length equals 15 residues. Germline assignment: CDR1 SGHTA and CDR2 FQGNSA. Trimming cost V 0 bases and J 5 bases; bases outside gene matches: 5. The CDR3 region is CASSLALRDRTEAFF. The CDR3 nucleotides are TGTGCCAGCAGCTTAGCTTTGCGGGACAGGACTGAAGCTTTCTTT.

The rearrangement links TRBV21-1 to TRBJ2-2; TRBD2 was called by the table and not checked on the DNA. TRBV21-1 is a pseudogene. This CDR3 contains 17 residues. The chain's CDR3 is CASSKGSGRGATGELFF. The DNA of the CDR3 is TGTGCCAGCAGCAAAGGTAGCGGGAGGGGAGCCACCGGGGAGCTGTTTTTT.

This clone is a singleton in its sample. The rearrangement uses TRBV4-2 and TRBJ2-3; D unclear. The germline V gene has CDR1 LGHNA and CDR2 YNFKEQ. Trimming pared 0 bases from V and 4 bases from J, leaving 11 bases between. The CDR3 extends over 15 amino acids. DNA of the CDR3: TGTGCCAGCAGCCAAGAATATCGGCGACCAGATACGCAGTATTTT. Translating it yields CASSQEYRRPDTQYF.

J is TRBJ1-1 and V is TRBV19; D call uncertain. The germline V and J ends were trimmed by 4 bases and 0 bases, with 9 bases remaining between them. The CDR3 runs 14 residues. The germline V gene has CDR1 LNHDA and CDR2 SQIVND (reference sequence). The CDR3 reads CASSNRLLNTEAFF. The CDR3, as DNA: TGTGCCAGTAGTAACAGACTCTTGAACACTGAAGCTTTCTTT.

The rearrangement joins TRBV19 to TRBJ1-4, with D possibly TRBD1 on 5 matching bases. This CDR3 has 14 amino acids. The V end lost 7 bases, the J end lost 8 bases, and 17 bases lay between the germline ends. CDR1 and CDR2 from the germline V gene are LNHDA and SQIVND (reference sequence). CDR3 residues: CASTSTEMVEKLFF. CDR3 in DNA: TGTGCCAGTACCTCGACAGAAATGGTAGAAAAACTGTTTTTT.